Below, one TCR beta chain is given with its context. This sample was taken from a study of patients and donors after allogeneic stem cell transplantation. One entry per CDR3 protein results from TCRdb running MiXCR on the RT-PCR reads. The sample has some 880,000 distinct CDR3 sequences; over 15% are singletons. This sequence originates from a human donor who was either an allogeneic HSCT recipient or a stem cell or donor lymphocyte infusion donor (not recorded which). It is not recorded whose cells these are; they may come from a transplant donor. The sequenced sample was blood, either unsorted or a sorted T cell fraction (not recorded which).

In DNA, the CDR3 is TGTGCCAGCAGTTTTGGGACCAGAACTTACAATGAGCAGTTCTTC. This codes for CASSFGTRTYNEQFF. This rearrangement joins TRBV12-3 or TRBV12-4 to TRBJ2-1, with D tentatively TRBD1 or TRBD2 (5 bases each). V was pared by 3 bases and J by 4 bases, with 13 bases between. The CDR3 consists of 15 residues.